These T cell receptor beta chains were read from a single sample in a study of control samples from healthy donors and cancer patients. The table came from immunoSEQ multiplex PCR; TCRdb's copy has only in-frame clones and leaves some out. The table records about 180,000 clones, roughly 90% of them present only once. The specimen was blood. All receptors come from a woman in her 50s in good health. Each CDR3 is given with its conserved first and last residue. The D gene is left open where the match is weak. Part of the rows lack a size; the others show once, few, many or a class for expanded clones.

CDR3 protein,CDR3 DNA,clone size,CDR3 length,D gene,V gene,J gene
CAISESSGSTEAFF,TGTGCCATCAGTGAGTCCTCAGGGTCGACTGAAGCTTTCTTT,-,14,-,TRBV10-3,TRBJ1-1
CASSLGTSGSNEQFF,TGTGCCAGCAGCTTAGGGACTAGCGGGAGCAATGAGCAGTTCTTC,-,15,TRBD2,TRBV7-6,TRBJ2-1
CAVLAGGTNTGELFF,TGTGCCGTACTAGCGGGGGGAACGAACACCGGGGAGCTGTTTTTT,-,15,TRBD2,TRBV2,TRBJ2-2
CASSEPGEANYGYTF,TGTGCCAGCAGCGAGCCAGGGGAAGCTAACTATGGCTACACCTTC,-,15,-,TRBV6-6,TRBJ1-2
CASSQTSGDTYEQYF,TGTGCCAGCAGTCAGACTAGCGGGGATACCTACGAGCAGTACTTC,-,15,TRBD2,TRBV6-5,TRBJ2-7
CASSYHNTGYTF,TGTGCCAGCAGTTACCACAATACTGGCTACACCTTC,-,12,-,TRBV6-5,TRBJ1-2
CASSNESQPQHF,TGTGCCAGCAGCAATGAAAGTCAGCCCCAGCATTTT,-,12,-,TRBV21-1,TRBJ1-5
CASSLGGQVLDGYTF,TGCGCCAGCAGCTTGGGGGGTCAGGTATTAGATGGCTACACCTTC,once,15,-,TRBV5-1,TRBJ1-2
CASSRDREETQYF,TGTGCTAGCAGCCGGGACAGGGAAGAGACCCAGTACTTC,-,13,TRBD1,TRBV7-7,TRBJ2-5
CASSLKALNTEAFF,TGTGCCAGCAGTTTGAAGGCATTGAACACTGAAGCTTTCTTT,-,14,-,TRBV28,TRBJ1-1
CASSQLGTGGKNEQFF,TGTGCCAGCTCACAATTGGGGACAGGGGGTAAGAATGAGCAGTTCTTC,-,16,TRBD1,TRBV18,TRBJ2-1
CASSLGHGSYEQYF,TGTGCCAGCAGCTTGGGGCACGGGTCCTACGAGCAGTACTTC,many,14,-,TRBV5-6,TRBJ2-7
CASNRGPTEAFF,TGTGCCTCTAACAGGGGTCCCACTGAAGCTTTCTTT,-,12,TRBD1,TRBV30,TRBJ1-1
CASSEAGGGPGETQYF,TGTGCCAGCAGTGAAGCGGGCGGGGGCCCGGGAGAGACCCAGTACTTC,-,16,-,TRBV2,TRBJ2-5
CASSSTGPAETQYF,TGTGCCAGCAGCTCGACAGGGCCGGCAGAGACCCAGTACTTC,-,14,TRBD1,TRBV28,TRBJ2-5
CASSVGSRADHEQYF,TGTGCCAGCAGCGTAGGCTCCAGGGCCGACCACGAGCAGTACTTC,-,15,-,TRBV9,TRBJ2-7
CASSLGYEQYF,TGTGCCAGCAGCTTGGGCTACGAGCAGTACTTC,-,11,-,TRBV5-6,TRBJ2-7
CAWSVGGVETQYF,TGTGCCTGGAGTGTTGGCGGGGTAGAGACCCAGTACTTC,-,13,-,TRBV30,TRBJ2-5
CASSLGAGLLEPQYF,TGTGCCAGCAGCTTAGGTGCAGGACTCCTTGAGCCCCAGTACTTC,-,15,-,TRBV7-6,TRBJ2-5
CASVWFGANVLTF,TGTGCCAGCGTTTGGTTTGGGGCCAACGTCCTGACTTTC,-,13,-,TRBV2,TRBJ2-6
CASSFGGQPQHF,TGTGCCAGCAGCTTTGGGGGTCAGCCCCAGCATTTT,-,12,-,TRBV5-6,TRBJ1-5
CAWTGGEGTEAFF,TGTGCCTGGACAGGGGGAGAGGGCACTGAAGCTTTCTTT,-,13,TRBD1,TRBV30,TRBJ1-1
CATSGPSSGELFF,TGTGCCACCAGTGGCCCCTCCTCCGGGGAGCTGTTTTTT,once,13,-,TRBV24-1,TRBJ2-2
CASSIGEAAIRQFF,TGTGCCAGTAGTATAGGGGAAGCGGCAATCAGGCAGTTCTTC,-,14,-,TRBV19,TRBJ2-1
CASGHKMNTEAFF,TGTGCCAGCGGGCACAAAATGAACACTGAAGCTTTCTTT,-,13,-,TRBV6-5,TRBJ1-1
CASRLSKEGYTF,TGTGCCAGCAGACTCTCAAAAGAAGGCTACACCTTC,-,12,-,TRBV28,TRBJ1-2
CASSFKHTGPNEKLFF,TGTGCCAGCAGCTTCAAGCACACAGGGCCTAATGAAAAACTGTTTTTT,-,16,-,TRBV5-6,TRBJ1-4
CASSLLGQLTYEQYF,TGTGCCAGCAGCTTGTTGGGACAGTTGACCTACGAGCAGTACTTC,-,15,TRBD1,TRBV5-5,TRBJ2-7
CASSFRRGWDGYTF,TGTGCCAGCAGTTTTAGGAGGGGTTGGGATGGCTACACCTTC,-,14,-,TRBV28,TRBJ1-2
CASSPMGANYNEQFF,TGTGCCAGCAGCCCCATGGGGGCTAATTACAATGAGCAGTTCTTC,-,15,-,TRBV9,TRBJ2-1
CASSVAGRDLTDTQYF,TGTGCCAGCAGCGTAGCCGGGCGGGACCTCACAGATACGCAGTATTTT,-,16,-,TRBV9,TRBJ2-3
CASSPRPGTAGNTIYF,TGTGCCAGCAGCCCCCGACCCGGGACCGCTGGAAACACCATATATTTT,-,16,-,TRBV9,TRBJ1-3
CASSVGGEQFF,TGTGCCAGCAGCGTAGGCGGTGAGCAGTTCTTC,-,11,-,TRBV9,TRBJ2-1
CASSISGRGSYEQYF,TGTGCCAGCAGCATTAGCGGGAGGGGGTCCTACGAGCAGTACTTC,-,15,TRBD2,TRBV7-2,TRBJ2-7
CASSLVRQGGQPQHF,TGCGCCAGCAGCTTGGTTAGGCAGGGAGGCCAGCCCCAGCATTTT,-,15,-,TRBV5-1,TRBJ1-5
CSASSQEISTGELFF,TGCAGTGCTAGTAGCCAGGAGATCTCCACCGGGGAGCTGTTTTTT,-,15,-,TRBV20-1,TRBJ2-2
CASSMQGTLNEQFF,TGTGCCAGTAGTATGCAGGGGACCCTCAATGAGCAGTTCTTC,-,14,-,TRBV19,TRBJ2-1
CASSLVRSWAFF,TGTGCCAGCAGCTTGGTACGGTCTTGGGCGTTCTTC,-,12,-,TRBV5-4,TRBJ2-1
CASSSGPTGGADNEQFF,TGCGCCAGCAGCTCGGGCCCAACAGGGGGCGCGGATAATGAGCAGTTCTTC,few,17,TRBD1,TRBV5-1,TRBJ2-1
CASSLAGYYGYTF,TGTGCCAGCAGTTTAGCGGGGTACTATGGCTACACCTTC,-,13,-,TRBV12-3/TRBV12-4,TRBJ1-2
CASSYRGERGQFF,TGTGCCAGCAGCTACCGGGGGGAGAGGGGGCAGTTCTTC,-,13,TRBD2,TRBV11-2,TRBJ2-1
CASSRTGGFNSPLHF,TGTGCCAGCAGCCGGACAGGGGGCTTTAATTCACCCCTCCACTTT,-,15,TRBD1,TRBV3-1/TRBV3-2,TRBJ1-6
CASSLGYEQYF,TGTGCCAGCAGCTTAGGATACGAGCAGTACTTC,-,11,-,TRBV28,TRBJ2-7
CSARQETQYF,TGCAGTGCTAGACAAGAGACCCAGTACTTC,-,10,-,TRBV20-1,TRBJ2-5
CASSQDRVSLNTEAFF,TGTGCCAGCAGCCAAGATAGAGTGTCCCTGAACACTGAAGCTTTCTTT,-,16,-,TRBV3-1/TRBV3-2,TRBJ1-1
CASSTQTELAKNIQYF,TGTGCCAGTAGTACCCAGACAGAGCTAGCCAAAAACATTCAGTACTTC,-,16,-,TRBV19,TRBJ2-4
CASSIFGQGRHQPQHF,TGTGCCAGCAGTATCTTTGGACAGGGGAGGCATCAGCCCCAGCATTTT,-,16,TRBD1,TRBV28,TRBJ1-5
CASSPSDRGLNQPQHF,TGTGCCAGTAGTCCGTCGGACAGGGGGCTCAATCAGCCCCAGCATTTT,-,16,TRBD1,TRBV19,TRBJ1-5
CAWRGTGGNQPQHF,TGTGCCTGGAGGGGGACAGGAGGCAATCAGCCCCAGCATTTT,-,14,TRBD1,TRBV30,TRBJ1-5